One and the same sample provided the 4 T cell receptor beta chains below, sequenced in a study of T cells after yellow fever vaccination. TCRdb processed the 5' RACE reads anew with MiXCR; each CDR3 protein has one entry. The sample lists about 73,000 distinct CDR3 sequences, around 7.7% occurring once. This specimen consisted of CD8+ T cells sorted from PBMCs, obtained on the day of the yellow fever booster vaccination. These receptors were obtained from a man younger than 45 who received the YFV17D yellow fever vaccine.

This clonotype has a count of ten or more. The chain couples TRBV11-2 to TRBJ1-2; TRBD1 matches 7 bases. CDR1 and CDR2 from the germline V gene are SGHAT and FQNNGV. V lost 4 bases and J lost 8; bases outside the gene matches: 13. The length of the CDR3 is 15 residues. The CDR3 is CASSSTRDRIYGYTF. CDR3 nucleotide sequence: TGTGCCAGCAGCTCCACCAGGGACAGAATCTACGGCTACACCTTC. Complete variable domain (other parts from reference TRBV11-2 and TRBJ1-2): EAGVAQSPRYKIIEKRQSVAFWCNPISGHATLYWYQQILGQGPKLLIQFQNNGVVDDSQLPKDRFSAERLKGVDSTLKIQPAKLEDSAVYLCASSSTRDRIYGYTFGSGTRLTVV.

This clonotype was seen a handful of times. V gene TRBV7-8 combines with J gene TRBJ2-5, with D possibly TRBD2 on 5 matching bases. The CDR3 is 15 amino acids. Germline CDR1 and CDR2: SGHVS and FQNEAQ. V dropped 3 bases and J dropped 5 bases, with 16 bases sitting between them. The CDR3 spells CASSFGQFRGETQYF. The CDR3 DNA sequence: TGTGCCAGCAGCTTCGGTCAGTTTAGAGGGGAGACCCAGTACTTC.

This clonotype came up a few times. This chain joins TRBV20-1 and TRBJ2-7, with D perhaps TRBD2 (6 bases). The germline V gene has CDR1 DFQATT and CDR2 SNEGSKA (reference sequence). The V end was cut by 4 bases, the J end by 6 bases, with 13 bases between. The CDR3 is made up of 12 amino acids. The CDR3 DNA is TGCAGTGCTACCATCGGAGGGAGCGAGCAGTACTTC. Translated: CSATIGGSEQYF.

The chain links TRBV20-1 to TRBJ1-1, with TRBD1 as a possible D gene (5 bases). Germline V gene sequence: CDR1 DFQATT, CDR2 SNEGSKA (reference sequence). CDR3 length equals 12 residues. The DNA of the CDR3 is TGCGCCCACATGGACATGAACACTGAAGCTTTCTTT. Encoded protein: CAHMDMNTEAFF.